This T cell receptor beta chain appears in the sequencing data of a study of identical twins. J lost 4 bases, V lost 0 bases, and 11 bases had no gene match. The germline CDR1 and CDR2 sequences are SGHTA and FQGNSA. The CDR3 contains 18 residues. In the case of this clonotype: Its antigen is currently unknown.

The study's findings and limits: Zero-insertion findings could be partly confounded by invariant cells (MAIT and iNKT cells).

TCRdb re-analysed the 5' RACE reads in MiXCR, keeping a single row per CDR3 protein. Of about 530,000 distinct CDR3 sequences listed, about 20% are singletons. The data were also submitted as part of a second study, on yellow fever vaccine responses in identical twins.

This chain links TRBV7-2 with TRBJ2-3; 9 bases align to TRBD2. The TCR originated in a woman between 18 and 29 years old in good health. Sequenced material: CD4+ T cells sorted from blood. The CDR3 reads CASSLAFMVAGEADTQYF. CDR3 bases: TGTGCCAGCAGCTTAGCTTTTATGGTAGCGGGGGAGGCAGATACGCAGTATTTT.